These 4 T cell receptor beta chains were all obtained from the same sample, sequenced in a study of cytomegalovirus exposure and HLA in healthy donors. Sequenced by immunoSEQ multiplex PCR; TCRdb stores in-frame clones only, minus some. Of a few hundred thousand clones detected, around 88% appear once; the ten largest clones hold about 2.7%. Source material: PBMCs. The origin of the receptors is a woman aged 18-30 years in good health and CMV-seronegative.

The gene calls are TRBV5-4 and TRBJ2-2; the match to TRBD2 covers 10 bases. From germline, CDR1 is SGHNT and CDR2 YYREEE (reference sequence). The CDR3 runs 17 residues. The V segment lost 4 bases and the J segment 7 bases; nucleotides outside the gene matches: 13. This chain's CDR3 is CASSKESGRAEYGELFF. CDR3 coding DNA: TGTGCCAGCAGCAAGGAAAGCGGGAGGGCCGAATACGGGGAGCTGTTTTTT. Combining the CDR3 with reference TRBV5-4 and TRBJ2-2 gives the whole variable domain ETGVTQSPTHLIKTRGQQVTLRCSSQSGHNTVSWYQQALGQGPQFIFQYYREEENGRGNFPPRFSGLQFPNYSSELNVNALELDDSALYLCASSKESGRAEYGELFFGEGSRLTVL.

The V call is TRBV27, the J call TRBJ2-7; 13 positions match TRBD2. With 6 bases clipped from V and 4 bases from J, the junction kept 15 bases outside the gene matches. Germline V gives CDR1 MNHEY, CDR2 SMNVEV (reference sequence). The CDR3 length is 18 residues. The CDR3 nucleotides are TGTGCCAGCAGACGCAAGGCGGGACTAGCGGGATCAGCTTACGAGCAGTACTTC. Translation gives CASRRKAGLAGSAYEQYF.

The chain uses TRBV28 and TRBJ2-7, with a possible D match to TRBD1 (5 bases). The CDR3 has 12 amino acids. The V end was cut by 8 bases, the J end by 11 bases, with 19 bases between. The germline CDR1 and CDR2 sequences are MDHEN and SYDVKM. DNA of the CDR3: TGTGCCAGCGGTACAGACAGTAGCACGGAGTACTTC. The encoded protein is CASGTDSSTEYF.

In regard to this clone: One end of the junction fails to match germline, which may point to a read error. The chain uses TRBV7-7 and TRBJ1-1; possible D gene TRBD1, 5 bases. CDR1 is SSHAT and CDR2 is FNYEAQ in the germline V gene (reference sequence). CDR3 length: 13 amino acids. DNA of the CDR3: TGTGCTAGCAGCTCCGACAGGAACACTGAAGCTTTCTTT. It yields the protein CASSSDRNTEAFF.